The sequence of this T cell receptor beta chain was determined in a study of T cell responses to AZD1222 COVID-19 vaccine. Sequencing used immunoSEQ multiplex PCR; TCRdb keeps in-frame clones, though not all of them. The sample shows 200,000 or so clones, about 94% of them seen only once. Per germline, CDR1 SGDLS and CDR2 YYNGEE. The J segment lost 0 bases and the V segment lost 4 bases, leaving 5 bases of the junction unmatched. The CDR3 consists of 19 residues. Comment on this clone: Its antigen is unidentified.

General observations from the study: Mapped onto spike, vaccine-associated CD4 TCRs spanned it and were dominant at 160-218 and 743-854. Receipt of two AZD1222 doses was followed by a rise in Spike-specific TCR breadth and depth.

The rearrangement links TRBV9 to TRBJ2-6, with 15 bases fitting TRBD2. This sequence was found in an adult in good health. The sequenced sample was peripheral blood, obtained on day 0 of AZD1222 vaccination. The DNA of the CDR3 is TGTGCCAGCAGCCCGCTGGGACTAGCGGGAGGCTCTGGGGCCAACGTCCTGACTTTC. Amino acid sequence: CASSPLGLAGGSGANVLTF.